The next 30 T cell receptor beta chains were all read from a single sample in a study of T cells after yellow fever vaccination. MiXCR, run by TCRdb on the 5' RACE reads, gives a single entry per CDR3 protein. The sample contains fewer than 350,000 distinct CDR3 sequences, 8% to 10% of which appear only once. Sequencing was performed on PBMCs, taken on the day of the first yellow fever vaccination. Every receptor here comes from a man younger than 35 who received the YFV17D yellow fever vaccine.

The sample holds many counts of this clonotype. V usage is TRBV7-9 and J usage is TRBJ1-2; unclear D gene. The CDR3 is made up of 15 amino acids. Trimming removed 4 bases at V and 0 bases at J, with 12 bases between. CDR1 and CDR2 (germline): SEHNR, FQNEAQ (reference sequence). CDR3 region: CASSSALEANYGYTF. The CDR3 DNA reads as TGTGCCAGCAGCTCGGCCCTGGAAGCTAACTATGGCTACACCTTC.

The chain joins TRBV20-1 to TRBJ1-1; D is unresolved. V lost 3 bases to trimming and J lost 4 bases, with 15 bases between them. Germline values: CDR1 DFQATT, CDR2 SNEGSKA (reference sequence). The CDR3 covers 14 residues. The CDR3 is CSASAPEGPTEAFF. In nucleotides, the CDR3 is TGCAGTGCTAGTGCCCCCGAAGGGCCCACTGAAGCTTTCTTT.

Only a few counts were recorded for this clonotype. J is TRBJ1-1 and V is TRBV28; 8 bases align to TRBD1. Germline trimming cut 5 bases from V and 3 bases from J; bases unmatched to any gene: 11. The CDR3 runs 16 residues. The germline gives CDR1 MDHEN, CDR2 SYDVKM. CDR3 protein: CASSPPPIQGDTEAFF. CDR3 nucleotides: TGTGCCAGCAGTCCCCCCCCAATACAGGGGGACACTGAAGCTTTCTTT.

Many counts were recorded for this clonotype. V and J are TRBV5-1 and TRBJ2-1, with D unresolved. This CDR3 comprises 15 residues. V was trimmed by 0 bases and J by 4 bases, leaving 11 bases between them. Germline CDR1 reads SGHRS; CDR2 reads YFSETQ. The CDR3 bases are TGCGCCAGCAGCTTGGCCCCCCCGATATACAATGAGCAGTTCTTC. Its protein product is CASSLAPPIYNEQFF.

This clonotype has at least ten counts. The rearrangement uses TRBV25-1 and TRBJ2-1; no definite D call. The germline V and J ends were trimmed by 3 bases and 10 bases, with 10 bases remaining between them. The CDR3 length is 12 residues. Per the germline V gene, CDR1 is MGHDK and CDR2 is SYGVNS. In nucleotides, the CDR3 is TGTGCCAGCAGTGAGGGCCTCCTGGAGCAGTTCTTC. This encodes CASSEGLLEQFF.

V is TRBV20-1 and J is TRBJ1-3, with 7 bases lining up with TRBD1. V lost 6 bases, J lost 0 bases, and 5 bases stayed unmatched. The V gene's germline CDR1 is DFQATT and CDR2 SNEGSKA (reference sequence). This CDR3 comprises 14 residues. CDR3 residues: CSASRTGSGNTIYF. CDR3 nucleotides: TGCAGTGCAAGCAGGACAGGCTCTGGAAACACCATATATTTT.

This clonotype was observed once. An end of the junction differs from the germline gene, which may be a read error. The rearrangement joins TRBV7-2 to TRBJ2-7; the D gene could be TRBD1 or TRBD2 (5 bases each). Germline V gene data show CDR1 as SGHTA and CDR2 as FQGNSA. The CDR3 is made up of 13 amino acids. CDR3 residues: CPSSWGPSYEQCF. The CDR3 bases are TGTCCCAGCAGCTGGGGACCCTCCTACGAGCAGTGCTTC.

The genes are TRBV7-3 and TRBJ2-5; 8 nucleotides match TRBD2. Per the germline V gene, CDR1 is SGHTA and CDR2 is FQGTGA. Unmatched junction bases numbered 10, after V lost 5 bases and J lost 5 bases. The length of the CDR3 is 15 residues. The CDR3 loop reads CASSVAGGAGETQYF. CDR3 bases: TGTGCCAGCAGCGTGGCCGGGGGGGCAGGTGAGACCCAGTACTTC.

In this sample, this clonotype turned up a few times. The genes are TRBV4-1 and TRBJ1-2, with D hard to call. V lost 0 bases and J lost 0, with 11 bases in between. This CDR3 has 16 residues. The germline gives CDR1 MGHRA, CDR2 YSYEKL. The CDR3 nucleotides read TGCGCCAGCAGCCAAGATGGGCAGGCCGCTAACTATGGCTACACCTTC. It translates to CASSQDGQAANYGYTF.

This clonotype has at least ten counts. The chain links TRBV5-1 to TRBJ1-4; D unclear. There are 15 residues in the CDR3. From germline, CDR1 is SGHRS and CDR2 YFSETQ. V gave up 0 bases and J gave up 0 bases, with 6 bases separating them. CDR3 sequence reads: CASSLASATNEKLFF. In DNA form, the CDR3 reads TGCGCCAGCAGCTTGGCCTCCGCAACTAATGAAAAACTGTTTTTT.

The chain is built from TRBV20-1 and TRBJ1-1; perhaps TRBD1 as D (5 bases). CDR3 length: 14 residues. The V end was cut by 4 bases, the J end by 0 bases, with 12 bases between. Germline V lookup: CDR1 DFQATT, CDR2 SNEGSKA (reference sequence). CDR3 bases: TGCAGTGCTAACCCAACAGGTTTGAACACTGAAGCTTTCTTT. Translation: CSANPTGLNTEAFF.

The genes are TRBV7-2 and TRBJ1-1, with 8 bases matching TRBD1. Trimming cost V 5 bases and J 4 bases; bases outside gene matches: 9. Germline V CDR1 and CDR2: SGHTA, FQGNSA. The CDR3 is made up of 15 amino acids. CDR3 nucleotide sequence: TGTGCCAGCAGCGCATACAGGGGGAGAGGCACTGAAGCTTTCTTT. This sequence encodes CASSAYRGRGTEAFF.

This clonotype was observed many times. J is TRBJ2-5 and V is TRBV2; D unclear. V lost 6 bases and J 5 bases, leaving 7 bases between the germline ends. Per germline, CDR1 SNHLY and CDR2 FYNNEI. The CDR3 contains 11 residues. The CDR3 region has the DNA TGTGCCAGCAGGATGGGGGAGACCCAGTACTTC. Translated: CASRMGETQYF.

The table lists this clonotype with many counts. The chain has TRBV20-1 and TRBJ1-6, with 8 bases matching TRBD1. The CDR3 spans 15 residues. J gave up 12 bases and V 6 bases, and 16 bases lay outside the gene matches. The germline gives CDR1 DFQATT, CDR2 SNEGSKA (reference sequence). CDR3 nucleotides: TGCAGTGCCGACGCCGACACGGGACAGGATCAACCCCTCCACTTT. Its translation is CSADADTGQDQPLHF.

The gene calls are TRBV15 and TRBJ2-3; 7 bases are a match to TRBD1. From germline, CDR1 is LNHNV and CDR2 YYDKDF (reference sequence). This CDR3 is built from 18 residues. The V segment lost 2 bases and the J segment 0 bases; nucleotides outside the gene matches: 11. The CDR3 nucleotides are TGTGCCACCAGCAGACACCCCATGGGGACAGCTAGCACAGATACGCAGTATTTT. Translation gives CATSRHPMGTASTDTQYF. Full variable domain (rest looked up from reference TRBV15 and TRBJ2-3): DAMVIQNPRYQVTQFGKPVTLSCSQTLNHNVMYWYQQKSSQAPKLLFHYYDKDFNNEADTPDNFQSRRPNTSFCFLDIRSPGLGDTAMYLCATSRHPMGTASTDTQYFGPGTRLTVL.

The genes are TRBV7-9 and TRBJ2-2; D gene unclear. This CDR3 has 16 residues. Germline-derived CDR1 and CDR2 are SEHNR and FQNEAQ (reference sequence). Trimming shortened V by 5 bases and J by 1 base, and 14 bases separated the two germline ends. In nucleotides, the CDR3 is TGTGCCAGCAGCCCGATTGGGGATCGGAACACCGGGGAGCTGTTTTTT. This gives the protein CASSPIGDRNTGELFF.

The table lists this clonotype with a few counts. The rearrangement links TRBV3-1 to TRBJ1-5; D possibly corresponds to TRBD1 (5 bases). CDR1 LGHDT and CDR2 YNNKEL come from the germline V gene (reference sequence). Trimming took off 0 bases at V and 3 bases at J, with 6 bases between the two ends. This CDR3 spans 14 amino acids. The CDR3 bases are TGTGCCAGCAGCCAAGAGGGGGTCAATCAGCCCCAGCATTTT. Translation gives CASSQEGVNQPQHF.

This clonotype turned up a few times. This chain uses TRBV7-2 with TRBJ2-3; 9 bases are shared with TRBD2. This CDR3 has 14 amino acids. CDR1 is SGHTA, CDR2 FQGNSA, per germline. V lost 1 base and J lost 8; bases outside the gene matches: 4. The chain's CDR3 is CASSLVRGGSTQYF. DNA for the CDR3: TGTGCCAGCAGCTTAGTGCGGGGGGGCAGTACGCAGTATTTT. The variable domain in full, with the rest retrieved from reference TRBV7-2 and TRBJ2-3, is GAGVSQSPSNKVTEKGKDVELRCDPISGHTALYWYRQSLGQGLEFLIYFQGNSAPDKSGLPSDRFSAERTGGSVSTLTIQRTQQEDSAVYLCASSLVRGGSTQYFGPGTRLTVL.

This clonotype was seen once. The chain couples TRBV2 to TRBJ2-5; D is unresolved. Trimming stripped 1 base from V and 0 bases from J, with 6 bases between. This CDR3 is 14 amino acids long. Germline V gene data show CDR1 as SNHLY and CDR2 as FYNNEI. The CDR3 DNA follows: TGTGCCAGCAGTGAAGACCTGTACCAAGAGACCCAGTACTTC. This codes for CASSEDLYQETQYF. Using reference TRBV2 and TRBJ2-5 for the parts outside the CDR3, the full variable domain is EPEVTQTPSHQVTQMGQEVILRCVPISNHLYFYWYRQILGQKVEFLVSFYNNEISEKSEIFDDQFSVERPDGSNFTLKIRSTKLEDSAMYFCASSEDLYQETQYFGPGTRLLVL.

This clonotype was seen many times. This chain uses TRBV2 with TRBJ1-6; tentative D call: TRBD1 (6 bases). Germline V gives CDR1 SNHLY, CDR2 FYNNEI. The V and J ends lost 11 bases and 9 bases respectively, with 26 bases between them. This CDR3 is 16 amino acids long. The CDR3 nucleotides read TGTGCCTTGACGAGGACAGTTCCCCTTGAGGGTTCACCCCTCCACTTT. This translates into CALTRTVPLEGSPLHF.

This clonotype showed up many times. The chain joins TRBV20-1 to TRBJ1-6; 8 bases are a match to TRBD1. This CDR3 region has 14 residues. CDR1 is DFQATT, CDR2 SNEGSKA, per germline (reference sequence). V was pared by 5 bases and J by 5 bases, with 5 bases of the junction left unmatched. As DNA, the CDR3 is TGCAGTGCTGGACAGGGACAAGATAATTCACCCCTCCACTTT. It encodes CSAGQGQDNSPLHF.

In this sample, this clonotype turned up many times. The chain joins TRBV7-3 to TRBJ2-1; perhaps TRBD2 as D (6 bases). The V end was cut by 2 bases, the J end by 7 bases, with 15 bases between. There are 15 residues in the CDR3. CDR1 SGHTA and CDR2 FQGTGA come from the germline V gene. The CDR3 nucleotides read TGTGCCAGCAGCTTAGACGGGGGTTATTGGAATGAGCAGTTCTTC. It is translated as CASSLDGGYWNEQFF.

This clonotype was detected only a few times. This chain connects TRBV15 to TRBJ1-4; D perhaps matches TRBD1 (5 bases). Per germline, CDR1 LNHNV and CDR2 YYDKDF (reference sequence). This CDR3 has 15 residues. V was shortened by 1 base and J by 5 bases, with 11 bases between the two germline ends. This CDR3 reads CATSRAGKGNEKLFF. For the CDR3, the DNA is TGTGCCACCAGCAGAGCAGGGAAGGGGAATGAAAAACTGTTTTTT.

The V and J genes are TRBV4-1 and TRBJ1-3, with 7 bases that match TRBD1. Germline-derived CDR1 and CDR2 are MGHRA and YSYEKL. V lost 1 base and J lost 0; bases outside the gene matches: 3. The CDR3 loop spans 16 amino acids. CDR3 bases: TGCGCCAGCAGCCAAGTTCCAGGGGGCTCTGGAAACACCATATATTTT. Its protein product is CASSQVPGGSGNTIYF.

The CDR3 nucleotides are TGCAGTGCTAGGGTAGGAGAGACCCAGTACTTC. It is translated as CSARVGETQYF. The genes are TRBV20-1 and TRBJ2-5, with D uncertain. The CDR3 covers 11 residues. Trimming shortened V by 3 bases and J by 4 bases, and 6 bases separated the two germline ends. From germline, CDR1 is DFQATT and CDR2 SNEGSKA (reference sequence).

There are many counts of this clonotype. This chain links TRBV11-1 with TRBJ2-3; 8 nucleotides agree with TRBD1. Germline CDR1 is SGHAT and CDR2 is FQDESV (reference sequence). This CDR3 has 16 amino acids. V gave up 5 bases and J gave up 2 bases; unmatched junction bases: 9. CDR3 loop: CASSRSPDRATDTQYF. CDR3 sequence (DNA): TGTGCCAGCAGCCGATCACCGGACAGGGCCACAGATACGCAGTATTTT.

This clonotype was seen ten or more times. The J gene is TRBJ2-2, the V gene TRBV10-3; D remains unclear. Trimming cost V 4 bases and J 6 bases, with 9 bases left between them. The CDR3 has 13 residues. Germline loops: CDR1 ENHRY, CDR2 SYGVKD. CDR3 residues: CAISGLGAGELFF. The CDR3 DNA follows: TGTGCCATCAGTGGCTTGGGCGCCGGGGAGCTGTTTTTT.

This clonotype was detected ten times or more. The chain joins TRBV5-1 to TRBJ2-1, with 8 bases identical to TRBD2. Losses at the gene ends were 0 bases for V and 3 bases for J; bases not matched to a gene: 2. The germline CDR1 and CDR2 sequences are SGHRS and YFSETQ. This CDR3 is built from 15 residues. CDR3 DNA sequence: TGCGCCAGCAGCTTGGTCGGGGGGGACTACAATGAGCAGTTCTTC. Residues: CASSLVGGDYNEQFF.

In this sample, this clonotype turned up many times. The rearrangement joins TRBV20-1 to TRBJ2-2; 8 bases line up with TRBD1. Germline-derived CDR1 and CDR2 are DFQATT and SNEGSKA (reference sequence). The CDR3 loop spans 13 amino acids. V trimming: 6 bases; J trimming: 6 bases; junction bases outside the gene matches: 6. Here the CDR3 DNA reads TGCAGTGCCTTGACAGGGGCCCCCGGGGAGCTGTTTTTT. Translating gives CSALTGAPGELFF.

The table lists this clonotype with a few counts. J is TRBJ2-7 and V is TRBV7-9; D ambiguous. Deletions cut 1 base from V and 4 bases from J, with 11 bases between. Germline CDR1 and CDR2: SEHNR and FQNEAQ (reference sequence). CDR3 size: 14 residues. CDR3 sequence: CASSLGGLGYEQYV. As DNA, the CDR3 is TGTGCCAGCAGCTTAGGGGGTCTCGGGTACGAGCAGTACGTC.